This TCR beta chain was obtained from a study of blood T cell repertoires in COVID-19 (dated by TCRdb to about 2020). A note on the overall study: Samples from collaborators originated in the United States, Italy and Spain and spanned both the acute and convalescent phases of COVID-19. The material from the prospective study consisted of cDNA or gDNA derived from T cells, B-cell-depleted T cells, or PBMCs. Subjects who had been exposed to COVID-19, were actively infected with it, or had recovered from it provided the deeply sampled blood TCRbeta repertoires that made up the dataset. The repertoires were released in a freely available public database meant as a resource for research on the immune response to SARS-CoV-2. Samples came from the ongoing ImmuneRACE study (first 160 participants) plus 1,254 subjects from 6 global collaborators. A de-identified subject ID, COVID-19 status, age in years and sex were almost always included in the sample metadata. Where available, HLA class I and class II types were taken from metadata supplied by the sample provider and were not determined by assay-based typing.

With respect to this clone: Its antigen is unknown. The sample holds no much larger clone one base away, and base qualities are not on file.

Trimming takes 4 bases from V and 0 bases from J, and the germline ends sit 13 bases apart. There are 15 amino acids in the CDR3, from cysteine to phenylalanine inclusive. Only the CDR3 region is kept as DNA, spanning 45 bases read in frame from base 1. The CDR1 and CDR2 encoded by the germline V gene (reference sequence) are SGHKS and YYEKEE. The collaborating institutions used their own protocols to collect whole blood in K2EDTA tubes. For TCRbeta analysis, collaborators shipped samples as frozen whole blood, isolated PBMCs, or DNA extracted from either of those sample types. Broad study findings and their caveats: The quantity of clinical and demographic metadata differed by source and by participant and was supplied without curation.

TCRbeta CDR3 regions were amplified from genomic DNA using the immunoSEQ Assay, a bias-controlled multiplex PCR. The authors processed their data as follows. The number of nucleated cells in each sample was estimated from the amplification of reference gene primers within the assay. Sequence reads were collapsed and filtered to measure the absolute abundance of every unique TCRbeta CDR3 rearrangement. For each sample, productive Simpson clonality was calculated as the square root of Simpson's diversity index over productive rearrangements. TCRdb limited this immuneACCESS table to in-frame rearrangements with V and J called. A share of clones is missing; checked studies link under half to unresolved V genes, and the rest is unexplained. That table gives V, J and clone size, and the DNA gave D and trimming. The sample data list 100,000 to 150,000 clones, and around 86% of these were observed just once. The top ten clones comprise approximately 8.7% of the sample.

The sample comprised peripheral blood. The V and J segments used are TRBV5-5 and TRBJ1-2; the D gene cannot be resolved reliably. The TCR comes from a middle-aged man with active or convalescent COVID-19. The DNA is as follows: TGTGCCAGCAGCCCCAGTGGTCCATCTAACTATGGCTACACCTTC. Its product reads: CASSPSGPSNYGYTF.